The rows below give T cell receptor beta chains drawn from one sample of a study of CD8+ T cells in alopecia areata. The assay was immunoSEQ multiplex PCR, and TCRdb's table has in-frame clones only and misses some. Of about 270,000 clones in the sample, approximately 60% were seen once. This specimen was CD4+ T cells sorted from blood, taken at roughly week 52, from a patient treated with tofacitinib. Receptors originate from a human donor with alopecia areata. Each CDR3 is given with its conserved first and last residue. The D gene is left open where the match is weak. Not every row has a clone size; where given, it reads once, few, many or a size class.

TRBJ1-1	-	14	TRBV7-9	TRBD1	CASSGGQGRTEAFF	TGTGCCAGCAGCGGGGGACAGGGGCGGACTGAAGCTTTCTTT
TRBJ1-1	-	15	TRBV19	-	CASSGTFPGGTEAFF	TGTGCCAGTAGTGGGACATTCCCCGGCGGCACTGAAGCTTTCTTT
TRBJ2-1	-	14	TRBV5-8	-	CASMGRSSYNEQFF	TGTGCCAGCATGGGCCGGAGCTCCTACAATGAGCAGTTCTTC
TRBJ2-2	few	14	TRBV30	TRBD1	CAWTRQGAAGELFF	TGTGCCTGGACCAGACAGGGGGCGGCCGGGGAGCTGTTTTTT
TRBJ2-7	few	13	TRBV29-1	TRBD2	CSVVAGGRYEQYF	TGCAGCGTTGTTGCGGGGGGGCGGTACGAGCAGTACTTC
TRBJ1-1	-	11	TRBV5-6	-	CASSRVSEAFF	TGTGCCAGCAGCCGCGTATCCGAGGCTTTCTTT
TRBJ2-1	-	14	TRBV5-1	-	CASSLAGGGSEQFF	TGCGCCAGCAGCTTGGCAGGGGGAGGGAGTGAGCAGTTCTTC
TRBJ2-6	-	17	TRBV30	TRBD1	CAWSDRSDFAGANVLTF	TGTGCCTGGTCGGACAGGTCGGACTTCGCTGGGGCCAACGTCCTGACTTTC
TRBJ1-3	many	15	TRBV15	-	CATSRDNAQGNTIYF	TGTGCCACCAGCAGAGATAACGCCCAGGGAAACACCATATATTTT
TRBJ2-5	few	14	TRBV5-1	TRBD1	CASSLETGEETQYF	TGCGCCAGCAGCTTGGAGACAGGGGAAGAGACCCAGTACTTC
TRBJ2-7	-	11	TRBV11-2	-	CASGRSYEQYF	TGTGCCAGTGGGCGCTCCTACGAGCAGTACTTC
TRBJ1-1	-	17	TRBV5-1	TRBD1	CASSLDRGRMVGTEAFF	TGCGCCAGCAGCTTGGACAGGGGGCGAATGGTGGGAACTGAAGCTTTCTTT
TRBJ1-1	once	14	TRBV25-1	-	CASRAQGLNTEAFF	TGTGCCAGCAGAGCTCAGGGACTGAACACTGAAGCTTTCTTT
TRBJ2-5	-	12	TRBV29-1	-	CSAFGGEETQYF	TGCAGCGCCTTCGGCGGTGAAGAGACCCAGTACTTC
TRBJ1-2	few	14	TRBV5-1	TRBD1	CASSGGQGMDGYTF	TGCGCCAGCAGCGGCGGACAGGGGATGGATGGCTACACCTTC
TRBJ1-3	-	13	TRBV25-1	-	CASSRGDGNTIYF	TGTGCCAGCAGTCGCGGGGACGGAAACACCATATATTTT
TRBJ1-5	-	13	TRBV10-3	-	CAISRQADQPQHF	TGTGCCATCAGCCGACAGGCCGATCAGCCCCAGCATTTT
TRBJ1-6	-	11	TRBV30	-	CAWSTGEPLHF	TGTGCCTGGAGCACTGGGGAACCCCTCCACTTT
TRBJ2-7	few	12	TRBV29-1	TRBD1	CSVQTGGYEQYF	TGCAGCGTCCAGACAGGGGGCTACGAGCAGTACTTC
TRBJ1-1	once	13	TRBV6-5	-	CASREQEITEAFF	TGTGCCAGCAGAGAACAGGAGATCACTGAAGCTTTCTTT
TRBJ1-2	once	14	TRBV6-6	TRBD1	CASSYGQGGDGYTF	TGTGCCAGCAGCTACGGACAGGGGGGAGATGGCTACACCTTC
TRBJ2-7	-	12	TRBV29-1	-	CSVEGRGYEQYF	TGCAGCGTTGAAGGACGCGGCTACGAGCAGTACTTC
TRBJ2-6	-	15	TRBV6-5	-	CASSWGISGANVLTF	TGTGCCAGCAGTTGGGGGATCTCCGGGGCCAACGTCCTGACTTTC
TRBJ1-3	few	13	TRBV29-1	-	CSVTRRSGNTIYF	TGCAGCGTTACCCGCCGCTCTGGAAACACCATATATTTT
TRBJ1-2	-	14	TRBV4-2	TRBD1	CASSPTGGDYGYTF	TGTGCCAGCAGCCCGACAGGGGGCGATTATGGCTACACCTTC
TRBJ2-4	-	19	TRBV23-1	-	CASSQPPLKTVKKANIQYF	TGCGCCAGCAGTCAACCCCCGTTAAAGACGGTCAAAAAGGCAAACATTCAGTACTTC
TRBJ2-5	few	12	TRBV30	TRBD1	CAWSVQGETQYF	TGTGCCTGGAGTGTACAGGGGGAGACCCAGTACTTC
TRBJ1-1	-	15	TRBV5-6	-	CASSFPGEQGTEAFF	TGTGCCAGCAGCTTTCCTGGGGAGCAGGGCACTGAAGCTTTCTTT
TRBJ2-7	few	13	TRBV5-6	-	CASSYDRTYEQYF	TGTGCCAGCAGCTACGACCGAACCTACGAGCAGTACTTC
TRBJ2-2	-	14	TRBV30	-	CAWSRARGTGELFF	TGTGCCTGGAGTAGAGCTCGGGGGACCGGGGAGCTGTTTTTT
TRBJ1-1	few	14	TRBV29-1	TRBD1	CSVEPGQGHTEAFF	TGCAGCGTTGAACCGGGACAGGGGCATACTGAAGCTTTCTTT
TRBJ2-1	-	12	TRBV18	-	CASSQGHNEQFF	TGTGCCAGCTCCCAAGGGCACAATGAGCAGTTCTTC
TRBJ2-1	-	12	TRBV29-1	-	CSTWTDYNEQFF	TGCAGCACCTGGACAGACTACAATGAGCAGTTCTTC
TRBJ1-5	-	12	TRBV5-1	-	CASSLLGQPQHF	TGCGCCAGCAGCTTGTTGGGTCAGCCCCAGCATTTT
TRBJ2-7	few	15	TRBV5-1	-	CASSLEPGIYYEQYF	TGCGCCAGCAGCTTGGAACCAGGGATCTACTACGAGCAGTACTTC
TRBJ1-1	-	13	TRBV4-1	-	CASSQVRVAEAFF	TGCGCCAGCAGCCAAGTCCGGGTTGCTGAAGCTTTCTTT
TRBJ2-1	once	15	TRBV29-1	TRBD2	CSVSGGAGLYNEQFF	TGCAGCGTATCCGGGGGGGCCGGCCTCTACAATGAGCAGTTCTTC
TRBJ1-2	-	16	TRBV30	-	CAWSVPPAGASYGYTF	TGTGCCTGGAGTGTCCCCCCGGCGGGGGCGAGCTATGGCTACACCTTC
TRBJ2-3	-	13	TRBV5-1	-	CASSLMGTDTQYF	TGCGCCAGCAGCTTGATGGGCACAGATACGCAGTATTTT
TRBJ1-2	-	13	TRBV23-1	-	CASSQPGQGGYTF	TGCGCCAGCAGTCAGCCAGGCCAGGGAGGCTACACCTTC
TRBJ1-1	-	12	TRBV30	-	CAWSVRETEAFF	TGTGCCTGGAGTGTAAGGGAGACTGAAGCTTTCTTT
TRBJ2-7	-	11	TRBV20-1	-	CSARQVYEQYF	TGCAGTGCTAGACAGGTCTACGAGCAGTACTTC
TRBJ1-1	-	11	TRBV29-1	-	CSASLNTEAFF	TGCAGCGCAAGTCTGAACACTGAAGCTTTCTTT